This T cell receptor beta chain is drawn from a study of blood T cell repertoires in COVID-19. Study in general: T cells, B-cell-depleted T cells, or PBMCs provided the cDNA or gDNA that served as material.

Some clones are missing from TCRdb's copy, which holds only in-frame ones; the method was immunoSEQ multiplex PCR. The table has about 82,000 clones, about four fifths seen once; the top ten hold approximately 15%. The CDR3 covers 13 residues. Germline CDR1 reads DFQATT; CDR2 reads SNEGSKA (reference sequence). V was trimmed by 3 bases and J by 2 bases, leaving 8 bases between them. This clonotype was sampled from a woman aged 55-69 years with acute or convalescent COVID-19. Source material: peripheral blood. The chain is built from TRBV20-1 and TRBJ1-3; no definite D call. This CDR3 reads CSASAVTGNTIYF. The DNA for the CDR3 is TGCAGTGCTAGTGCAGTAACTGGAAACACCATATATTTT.